A single sample is the source of the 23 T cell receptor beta chains below, sequenced in a study of technical replicates of blood from a handful of donors. Some clones are missing from TCRdb's copy, which holds only in-frame ones; the method was immunoSEQ multiplex PCR. Of tens of thousands of clones detected, roughly nine tenths appear once; the ten largest clones hold approximately 4.4%. The sample consisted of PBMCs. These receptors were collected from a human donor in good health. Some clones in this sample may be carry-over from other donors' samples.

The chain links TRBV6-1 to TRBJ1-4; possibly TRBD1 for D (5 bases). CDR1 is MNHNS, CDR2 SASEGT, per germline. CDR3 size: 16 residues. The V gene lost 3 bases and the J gene lost 8 bases, with 19 bases spanning the gap. CDR3: CASSDKGLRVLEKLFF. The CDR3 nucleotides are TGTGCCAGCAGTGACAAGGGGCTCAGGGTTTTGGAAAAACTGTTTTTT.

CDR3 loop: CASSLYTSGGGEKETQYF. Here the CDR3 DNA reads TGTGCCAGCAGCTTATACACTAGCGGGGGGGGAGAGAAAGAGACCCAGTACTTC. The V gene is TRBV7-8, the J gene TRBJ2-5, with 13 bases aligning to TRBD2. CDR1 SGHVS and CDR2 FQNEAQ come from the germline V gene. This CDR3 has 18 amino acids. V was clipped by 2 bases and J by 3 bases; unmatched bases: 9.

This chain uses TRBV7-2 with TRBJ2-3, with 11 bases fitting TRBD2. This CDR3 has 17 amino acids. Germline V lookup: CDR1 SGHTA, CDR2 FQGNSA. V shed 3 bases, J shed 0 bases, and the junction held 5 bases outside the gene matches. CDR3 in amino acids: CASSFPTSGVSTDTQYF. CDR3 DNA sequence: TGTGCCAGCAGCTTTCCGACTAGCGGGGTTAGCACAGATACGCAGTATTTT.

V and J are TRBV14 and TRBJ1-4, with D possibly being TRBD1 (6 bases). The CDR3 has 14 amino acids. Germline lookup yields CDR1 SGHDN and CDR2 FVKESK. Trimming took 0 bases from V and 10 from J, leaving 12 bases between them. CDR3 loop: CASSQDWTVGKLFF. The CDR3 bases are TGTGCCAGCAGCCAAGATTGGACAGTTGGAAAACTGTTTTTT.

The J gene is TRBJ2-3, the V gene TRBV4-1, with D possibly being TRBD1 (5 bases). V was clipped by 0 bases and J by 6 bases, with 13 bases between them. Germline values: CDR1 MGHRA, CDR2 YSYEKL. The CDR3 is made up of 15 amino acids. The CDR3 loop reads CASSQDQGSRDTQYF. The CDR3 DNA reads as TGCGCCAGCAGCCAAGATCAGGGTAGCAGGGATACGCAGTATTTT.

J is TRBJ2-2 and V is TRBV9; TRBD2 matches 13 bases. Germline V lookup: CDR1 SGDLS, CDR2 YYNGEE. After removal of 5 bases from V and 1 base from J, the junction contained 14 bases not matched to a gene. The CDR3 extends over 20 amino acids. The CDR3 DNA is TGTGCCAGCAGTCTACTTGGACTAGCGGGGGCCGACTGGAACACCGGGGAGCTGTTTTTT. The encoded protein is CASSLLGLAGADWNTGELFF.

The chain carries TRBV18 and TRBJ2-5; the D gene is possibly TRBD1 (5 bases). Looked up from germline, CDR1 is KGHSH and CDR2 is LQKENI. The CDR3 is made up of 13 amino acids. The V end was cut by 4 bases, the J end by 5 bases, with 11 bases between. The CDR3 loop is CASSLQGVETQYF. CDR3 in DNA: TGTGCCAGCTCACTCCAGGGTGTGGAGACCCAGTACTTC.

This chain links TRBV29-1 with TRBJ2-7, with a possible D match to TRBD1 (6 bases). Looked up from germline, CDR1 is SQVTM and CDR2 is ANQGSEA. Trimming removed 5 bases at V and 2 bases at J, with 10 bases between. The CDR3 sequence is 12 residues long. DNA of the CDR3: TGCAGCGTTTGGACAGAAACCTACGAGCAGTACTTC. Protein: CSVWTETYEQYF.

This chain joins TRBV6-4 and TRBJ2-1; TRBD2 matches 11 bases. The CDR3 contains 16 residues. Trimming removed 0 bases from V and 8 bases from J; junction bases left unmatched: 6. Germline CDR1 is MRHNA and CDR2 is SNTAGT. The CDR3 region is CASSDSVSGGGDEQFF. CDR3 nucleotide sequence: TGTGCCAGCAGTGACTCGGTTAGCGGGGGGGGCGATGAGCAGTTCTTC.

V and J are TRBV5-1 and TRBJ1-2; TRBD1 agrees at 9 bases. J lost 8 bases, V lost 4 bases, and 12 bases had no gene match. The CDR3 consists of 15 residues. Germline V lookup: CDR1 SGHRS, CDR2 YFSETQ. The CDR3 DNA sequence: TGCGCCAGCAGCCCCACGACAGGGGGGTTTGCGGGCTACACCTTC. Residues: CASSPTTGGFAGYTF.

The count of this clone is one. The rearrangement joins TRBV28 to TRBJ2-1; 8 bases fit TRBD2. The CDR3 consists of 14 residues. Germline V CDR1 and CDR2: MDHEN, SYDVKM. The J segment lost 13 bases and the V segment lost 6 bases, leaving 14 bases of the junction unmatched. This chain's CDR3 is CASSSPGLVVYQFF. The CDR3 bases are TGTGCCAGCAGCTCGCCGGGACTAGTTGTCTATCAGTTCTTC.

This chain links TRBV30 with TRBJ2-3, with 7 bases matching TRBD2. Germline V gene lookup returns CDR1 GTSNPN and CDR2 SVGIG (reference sequence). The V and J ends lost 3 bases and 2 bases, in that order; junction bases with no gene match: 5. CDR3 length: 14 amino acids. The CDR3 coding sequence is TGTGCCTGGAGGGGAGGGACTTTCACAGATACGCAGTATTTT. Its translation: CAWRGGTFTDTQYF.

CDR3 protein: CASSVQTGPGNTIYF. The CDR3 coding sequence is TGTGCCAGCAGTGTACAGACAGGGCCTGGAAACACCATATATTTT. The V gene is TRBV6-1, the J gene TRBJ1-3, with 7 nucleotides matching TRBD1. Germline V gene lookup returns CDR1 MNHNS and CDR2 SASEGT. CDR3 length: 15 residues. Losses at the gene ends were 4 bases for V and 2 bases for J; bases not matched to a gene: 5.

This chain joins TRBV10-3 and TRBJ2-7; D is possibly TRBD2 (5 bases). The germline V gene encodes CDR1 ENHRY and CDR2 SYGVKD. With 8 bases removed from V and 3 bases from J, the gap between germline ends came to 17 bases. CDR3 length: 14 residues. The CDR3 spells CAIGLSGELYEQYF. The CDR3 nucleotides are TGTGCCATCGGGTTGTCCGGGGAACTCTACGAGCAGTACTTC.

The chain joins TRBV2 to TRBJ2-7; D not resolved. V was trimmed by 5 bases and J by 7 bases, leaving 18 bases between them. The germline V gene encodes CDR1 SNHLY and CDR2 FYNNEI. The CDR3 runs 14 residues. The CDR3 DNA is TGTGCCAGCAGTCCTAGAAATAAACCCGAGGAGCAGTACTTC. It codes for CASSPRNKPEEQYF.

In its sample, this clone was seen a few times. The chain couples TRBV30 to TRBJ1-2; no clear D gene. Germline V gene lookup returns CDR1 GTSNPN and CDR2 SVGIG (reference sequence). The CDR3 has 12 amino acids. Trimming removed 2 bases from V and 1 base from J, with 5 bases in between. The CDR3 reads CAWSQDNYGYTF. For the CDR3, the DNA is TGTGCCTGGAGTCAGGATAACTATGGCTACACCTTC.

The gene calls are TRBV9 and TRBJ1-1; TRBD1 aligns across 7 bases. Germline CDR1 and CDR2: SGDLS and YYNGEE. The CDR3 has 14 residues. V dropped 3 bases and J dropped 2; count of bases not matched to a gene: 4. CDR3 residues: CASSAGGINTEAFF. DNA of the CDR3: TGTGCCAGCAGCGCAGGGGGGATAAACACTGAAGCTTTCTTT. The full variable domain, its missing parts supplied by reference TRBV9 and TRBJ1-1, is DSGVTQTPKHLITATGQRVTLRCSPRSGDLSVYWYQQSLDQGLQFLIQYYNGEERAKGNILERFSAQQFPDLHSELNLSSLELGDSALYFCASSAGGINTEAFFGQGTRLTVV.

The chain recombines TRBV29-1 with TRBJ2-6; 7 nucleotides agree with TRBD1. From germline, CDR1 is SQVTM and CDR2 ANQGSEA. With 6 bases clipped from V and 4 bases from J, the junction kept 6 bases outside the gene matches. The CDR3 has 14 amino acids. CDR3 nucleotide sequence: TGCAGCGTGGATGCGACAGGGGGGGCCAACGTCCTGACTTTC. It yields the protein CSVDATGGANVLTF.

The chain has TRBV9 and TRBJ1-1, with TRBD1 matching 7 bases. CDR3 size: 15 residues. Germline V gene data show CDR1 as SGDLS and CDR2 as YYNGEE. The ends lost 3 bases at V and 4 bases at J; junction bases unmatched: 9. The chain's CDR3 is CASSDPGHRGTEAFF. Written as DNA, the CDR3 is TGTGCCAGCAGCGACCCGGGCCACAGGGGCACTGAAGCTTTCTTT. The variable domain in full, with the rest retrieved from reference TRBV9 and TRBJ1-1, is DSGVTQTPKHLITATGQRVTLRCSPRSGDLSVYWYQQSLDQGLQFLIQYYNGEERAKGNILERFSAQQFPDLHSELNLSSLELGDSALYFCASSDPGHRGTEAFFGQGTRLTVV.

The rearrangement links TRBV11-2 to TRBJ2-5; a weak D match, TRBD1 (5 bases). This CDR3 spans 15 amino acids. The V and J ends lost 2 bases and 5 bases respectively, with 15 bases between them. From germline, CDR1 is SGHAT and CDR2 FQNNGV. CDR3 in DNA: TGTGCCAGCAGCTTAATCTTAACAGGATGGGAGACCCAGTACTTC. Protein: CASSLILTGWETQYF.

The gene calls are TRBV5-1 and TRBJ2-3; 8 positions agree with TRBD1. Per the germline V gene, CDR1 is SGHRS and CDR2 is YFSETQ. After removal of 3 bases from V and 2 bases from J, the junction contained 5 bases not matched to a gene. The CDR3 runs to 15 residues. The CDR3 is CASSSGQATTDTQYF. CDR3 DNA sequence: TGCGCCAGCAGCTCGGGACAGGCCACCACAGATACGCAGTATTTT.

This clone was found once. V gene TRBV10-2 combines with J gene TRBJ1-6, with 10 bases aligning to TRBD1. V trimming: 2 bases; J trimming: 10 bases; junction bases outside the gene matches: 8. This CDR3 comprises 16 residues. CDR1 is WSHSY, CDR2 SAAADI, per germline. CDR3 bases: TGCGCCAGCAGTGAGCCGGGACAGGGGTCAGGATCACCCCTCCACTTT. Residues: CASSEPGQGSGSPLHF.

V usage is TRBV4-2 and J usage is TRBJ1-1, with a weak D call TRBD1 (5 bases). Trimming pared 3 bases from V and 0 bases from J, leaving 14 bases between. The CDR3 has 16 amino acids. From germline, CDR1 is LGHNA and CDR2 YNFKEQ. The CDR3: CASSHEAGRVNTEAFF. Written as DNA, the CDR3 is TGTGCCAGCAGCCATGAAGCAGGCAGGGTGAACACTGAAGCTTTCTTT.